This TCR beta chain was identified during a study of blood T cell repertoires in COVID-19. As for the study in general: From T cells, B-cell-depleted T cells, or PBMCs came the material, which was cDNA or gDNA.

The CDR3 is 18 amino acids. Germline loops: CDR1 SGDLS, CDR2 YYNGEE. V shed 0 bases and J 3 bases; nucleotides not matched to a gene: 5. Clones were sequenced by immunoSEQ multiplex PCR, and TCRdb holds only the in-frame ones, with some missing. The repertoire consists of tens of thousands of clones, with roughly 85% occurring once and the leading ten covering approximately 30%. This clone was seen only once. Specimen: peripheral blood. The chain recombines TRBV9 with TRBJ2-3; 15 bases fit TRBD2. The sequence was collected from a human donor in a cohort sampled during active COVID-19. CDR3 sequence (DNA): TGTGCCAGCAGCGTAGGTGGCGGGACTAGCGGGAGGACAGATACGCAGTATTTT. The encoded protein is CASSVGGGTSGRTDTQYF.